The rows below give T cell receptor beta chains drawn from one sample of a study of T cell repertoires in cytomegalovirus infection. These TCRs are of unknown antigen specificity. TCRdb re-analysed the reads in MiXCR, keeping a single row per CDR3 protein. The sample has hundreds of thousands of distinct CDR3 sequences, around 30% seen once. The source was cultured PBMCs, collected from culture after CMV antigen stimulation. The receptors were sampled from a human donor in good health (CMV status not recorded). Some clones in this sample may be carry-over from other donors' samples. CDR3s include the opening cysteine and the closing phenylalanine or tryptophan. The order of the fields is V gene, CDR3 length, J gene, D gene, clone size, CDR3 DNA, CDR3 protein. D genes are given only for firm matches. A row's size may be missing; if present it is once, few, many or a size class.

TRBV12-3/TRBV12-4	13	TRBJ2-5	TRBD1	NA	TGTGCCAGCAGTGGGACAGGGGGACAGACCCAGTACTTC	CASSGTGGQTQYF
TRBV29-1	13	TRBJ2-7	NA	NA	TGCAGCGTCCGGGACACAAAACTCTACGAGCAGTACTTC	CSVRDTKLYEQYF
TRBV6-1	15	TRBJ1-5	TRBD1	NA	TGTGCCAGCTATATGGACAGGGGGCAAAATCAGCCCCAGCATTTT	CASYMDRGQNQPQHF
TRBV28	18	TRBJ1-1	NA	few	TGTGCCAGCAGACTACCTTCCGGGACCGCGGTTGGTGACACTGAAGCTTTCTTT	CASRLPSGTAVGDTEAFF
TRBV28	14	TRBJ1-2	NA	NA	TGTGCCAGCAGACAGGGAGGCAGTAACTATGGCTACACCTTC	CASRQGGSNYGYTF
TRBV7-9	14	TRBJ1-3	NA	NA	TGTGCCAGCAGCTTGGACAACTCTGGAAACACCATATATTTT	CASSLDNSGNTIYF
TRBV12-3/TRBV12-4	17	TRBJ2-2	NA	few	TGTGCCAGCAGTTTAGCCCCGTGGGGGGCAGGGGCCGGGGAGCTGTTTTTT	CASSLAPWGAGAGELFF
TRBV4-1	15	TRBJ2-3	NA	NA	TGCGCCAGCAGCCAAGAAGGGCTAGTCACAGATACGCAGTATTTT	CASSQEGLVTDTQYF
TRBV7-4	22	TRBJ1-5	TRBD1	few	TGTGCCAGCAGCTTAGCGGGGGTGACTCCGGGACAGATCCTTAATAGCAATCAGCCCCAGCATTTT	CASSLAGVTPGQILNSNQPQHF
TRBV6-2/TRBV6-3	14	TRBJ1-1	NA	NA	TGTGCCAGCAGGAACGGGGGGGCGAACACTGAAGCTTTCTTT	CASRNGGANTEAFF
TRBV28	14	TRBJ2-7	NA	many	TGTGCCAGCAGTACCGACGGCGCTAGCTACGAGCAGTACTTC	CASSTDGASYEQYF
TRBV7-2	14	TRBJ1-3	NA	NA	TGTGCCAGCAGCCAAGAGGCCTCTGGAAACACCATATATTTT	CASSQEASGNTIYF
TRBV29-1	12	TRBJ2-1	TRBD2	NA	TGCACCACAGCGGGACCCTACAATGAGCAGTTCTTC	CTTAGPYNEQFF
TRBV19	12	TRBJ2-1	NA	few	TGTGCCAGTAGTTTCCCGAGGAATGAGCAGTTCTTC	CASSFPRNEQFF
TRBV7-2	14	TRBJ2-2	NA	many	TGTGCCAGCAGCCCTCCTCTCTACACCGGGGAGCTGTTTTTT	CASSPPLYTGELFF
TRBV20-1	11	TRBJ1-1	NA	NA	TGCAGTGCTAGAGGCTCTGTGGAAGCTTTCTTT	CSARGSVEAFF
TRBV7-2	12	TRBJ1-4	NA	few	TGTGCCAGCAGCCACCGCCTTGAAAAACTGTTTTTT	CASSHRLEKLFF
TRBV7-2	19	TRBJ2-6	TRBD2	NA	TGTGCCAGCAGCTTAGCGCTAGCGGGAGAGAGCTCTGGGGCCAACGTCCTGACTTTC	CASSLALAGESSGANVLTF
TRBV10-3	15	TRBJ2-1	TRBD2	few	TGTGCCATCACCGAGCGGGAGTCCTCCTACAATGAGCAGTTCTTC	CAITERESSYNEQFF
TRBV7-2	15	TRBJ1-1	NA	NA	TGTGCCAGCAGGGTTTTGGGGGGCGGGAACACTGAAGCTTTCTTT	CASRVLGGGNTEAFF
TRBV11-2	13	TRBJ2-7	NA	few	TGTGCCAGCACGGGAGCCGGTCCCTACGAGCAGTACTTC	CASTGAGPYEQYF
TRBV7-2	15	TRBJ2-6	NA	many	TGTGCCAGCAGCCAGAGGGGATCTGGGGCCAACGTCCTGACTTTC	CASSQRGSGANVLTF
TRBV12-3/TRBV12-4	15	TRBJ2-5	TRBD2	NA	TGTGCCAGCAGTTTAGTTCTCAGCGGGAGCGAGACCCAGTACTTC	CASSLVLSGSETQYF
TRBV25-1	11	TRBJ1-3	NA	NA	TGTGCCAGCAGTGGGGGGAACACCATATATTTT	CASSGGNTIYF
TRBV4-3	15	TRBJ2-5	NA	NA	TGCGCCAGCAGCCAAGATCTCCGGGGGCAAGGGACCCAGTACTTC	CASSQDLRGQGTQYF
TRBV20-1	14	TRBJ2-7	TRBD2	few	TGCAGTGCCACTAGCGGGAGGGCCAGGCGGGAGCAGTACTTC	CSATSGRARREQYF
TRBV28	20	TRBJ2-3	NA	few	TGTGCCAGCAGTATATTCCCGGGCTCCTTCCGGCCCAACCCCACAGATACGCAGTATTTT	CASSIFPGSFRPNPTDTQYF
TRBV6-2/TRBV6-3	16	TRBJ1-2	TRBD1	NA	TGTGCCAGCAGCCTAATTCCGGGACAGGGGGACTATGGCTACACCTTC	CASSLIPGQGDYGYTF
TRBV6-5	12	TRBJ2-2	NA	few	TGTGCCTCAAATGGGGACACCGGGGAGCTGTTTTTT	CASNGDTGELFF
TRBV5-6	14	TRBJ2-7	NA	NA	TGTGCCAGCAGCTTGTACGGGCAGGTAATCGAGCAGTACTTC	CASSLYGQVIEQYF
TRBV28	15	TRBJ2-7	TRBD1	NA	TGTGCCGGCAGTGCCGGGACAGAAGTCCCGTACGAGCAGTACTTC	CAGSAGTEVPYEQYF
TRBV20-1	17	TRBJ2-5	TRBD2	NA	TGCAGTGCTAGAGTCCCTGCGATAGCGGGGAGCGAGGAGACCCAGTACTTC	CSARVPAIAGSEETQYF
TRBV6-2/TRBV6-3	12	TRBJ1-5	NA	NA	TGTGCCAGCAGAATCCCCGATCAGCCCCAGCATTTT	CASRIPDQPQHF
TRBV5-1	19	TRBJ2-2	TRBD2	NA	TGCGCCAGCAGCCAACTGACAGGGCCTAGCGGGATAAACACCGGGGAGCTGTTTTTT	CASSQLTGPSGINTGELFF
TRBV7-2	15	TRBJ1-4	NA	many	TGTGCCAGCAGCTTAGCAGCCTTGTCAAGGGAAAAACTGTTTTTT	CASSLAALSREKLFF
TRBV12-3/TRBV12-4	14	TRBJ2-1	NA	NA	TGTGCCAGCAGTTTGGGGCGGAAATACAATGAGCAGTTCTTC	CASSLGRKYNEQFF
TRBV6-2/TRBV6-3	14	TRBJ2-5	TRBD1	few	TGTGCCAGCAGTTACGACAGGGGCCAAGAGACCCAGTACTTC	CASSYDRGQETQYF
TRBV9	14	TRBJ1-2	NA	NA	TGTGCCAGCAGCGTTGCCACAGGGCACTATGGCTACACCTTC	CASSVATGHYGYTF
TRBV2	15	TRBJ1-1	NA	NA	TGTGCCAGCAGGAGGGACAACCGAATGAACACTGAAGCTTTCTTT	CASRRDNRMNTEAFF
TRBV18	13	TRBJ1-1	NA	NA	TGTGCCAGCTCACCAAGTTCAGGCACTGAAGCTTTCTTT	CASSPSSGTEAFF
TRBV19	13	TRBJ2-5	TRBD1	NA	TGTGCCAGTAGAGGCGGACAGGTTGAGACCCAGTACTTC	CASRGGQVETQYF
TRBV4-1	16	TRBJ1-2	NA	NA	TGCGCCAGCAGCCAAGATACGGGGGTTTTGCTATATGGCTACACCTTC	CASSQDTGVLLYGYTF
TRBV4-1	16	TRBJ2-7	TRBD2	few	TGCGCCAGCAGCCAAGAGGCTACTAGCGCAGCCTACGAGCAGTACTTC	CASSQEATSAAYEQYF
TRBV20-1	15	TRBJ2-7	NA	NA	TGCAGTGCTAGCCCTCGGGTCGGGGTCTCCTACGAGCAGTACTTC	CSASPRVGVSYEQYF
TRBV7-2	16	TRBJ2-5	TRBD1	NA	TGTGCCAGCAGCTTAAGTAGGACAGGGGGCCAAGAGACCCAGTACTTC	CASSLSRTGGQETQYF
TRBV7-9	16	TRBJ1-4	NA	few	TGTGCCAGCAGCTCCACAGGGAAGGGAACTAATGAAAAACTGTTTTTT	CASSSTGKGTNEKLFF
TRBV7-2	15	TRBJ2-1	NA	many	TGTGCCAGCAGCCTCCGGGACCAAAGATACAATGAGCAGTTCTTC	CASSLRDQRYNEQFF
TRBV7-8	16	TRBJ2-3	TRBD1	NA	TGTGCCAGCAGCTTCCGGACAGGGGGCAAGACAGATACGCAGTATTTT	CASSFRTGGKTDTQYF
TRBV20-1	11	TRBJ1-2	NA	NA	TGCAGTGCTAGAGAGGGCTATGGCTACACCTTC	CSAREGYGYTF
TRBV12-3/TRBV12-4	11	TRBJ1-4	NA	few	TGTGCCAGCAGTTTACAAGAGGAACTGTTTTTT	CASSLQEELFF
TRBV27	17	TRBJ2-7	TRBD2	few	TGTGCCAGCAGTGGGCGACTAGCGGGAGGTCCAGGAGACGAGCAGTACTTC	CASSGRLAGGPGDEQYF
TRBV20-1	12	TRBJ2-2	NA	few	TGCAGTGCTACAGACAGAACCGGGGAGCTGTTTTTT	CSATDRTGELFF